This TCR beta chain derives from a study of blood T cell repertoires in COVID-19. The wider study: Acute-phase and convalescent COVID-19 samples originated in the United States, Italy and Spain. PBMCs, B-cell-depleted T cells, or T cells were the source of the cDNA or gDNA that made up the material.

The table came from immunoSEQ multiplex PCR; TCRdb's copy has only in-frame clones and leaves some out. Among about 280,000 clones listed, 70% to 90% were seen once. The germline CDR1 and CDR2 sequences are MNHEY and SVGAGI. CDR3 length: 15 amino acids. Trimming cost V 6 bases and J 3 bases; bases outside gene matches: 10. The sample was peripheral blood. The sequence came from a woman in her 30s with active or convalescent COVID-19. The V and J genes are TRBV6-5 and TRBJ2-7; TRBD1 matches 8 bases. CDR3 nucleotides: TGTGCCAGCAGACGCACGGGACAGGACTTCTACGAGCAGTACTTC. Its translation: CASRRTGQDFYEQYF.